The present TCR beta chain was sequenced within a study of spatial heterogeneity in lung cancer. The germline gives CDR1 MNHEY, CDR2 SVGEGT. This CDR3 has 12 amino acids. V shed 2 bases and J shed 8 bases, with 9 bases lying between them. Every cDNA TCR molecule received its own unique molecular identifier. MiXCR, applied by TCRdb to the 5' RACE reads, yields one record per CDR3 protein. The data show under 2,000 distinct CDR3 sequences, over 7.5% seen once. Regarding time point: sample taken at primary tumor resection. Whole RNA, isolated from tumor, nontumor lung or frozen PBMC, was sequenced without prior sorting. The donors, 70 to 80 patients with untreated early-stage non-small cell lung cancer, provided the samples. In this sample, this clonotype turned up many times.

The rearrangement links TRBV6-2 or TRBV6-3 to TRBJ1-2; D gene uncertain. This TCR was sampled from a male donor with early-stage non-small cell lung cancer. The sample here was normal lung tissue next to the tumor, taken at surgery. The CDR3 DNA is TGTGCCAGCAGTTACACTCTGGAGGGCTACACCTTC. Protein: CASSYTLEGYTF.